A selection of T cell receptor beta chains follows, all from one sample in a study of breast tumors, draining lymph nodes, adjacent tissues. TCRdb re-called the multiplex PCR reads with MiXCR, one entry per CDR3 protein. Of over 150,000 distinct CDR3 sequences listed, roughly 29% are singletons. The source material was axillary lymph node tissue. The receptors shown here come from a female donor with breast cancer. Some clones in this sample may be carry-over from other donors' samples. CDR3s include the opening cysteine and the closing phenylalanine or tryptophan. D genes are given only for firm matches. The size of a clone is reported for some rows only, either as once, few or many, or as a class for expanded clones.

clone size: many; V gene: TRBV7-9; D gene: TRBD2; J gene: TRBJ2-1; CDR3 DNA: TGTGCCAGCAGCTTAGGACCGGGAGGACACAATGAGCAGTTCTTC; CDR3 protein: CASSLGPGGHNEQFF
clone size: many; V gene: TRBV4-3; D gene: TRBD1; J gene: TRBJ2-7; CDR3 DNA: TGCGCCAGCAGCCAAGTCGGGACAGGGTTGGACGAGCAGTACTTC; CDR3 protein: CASSQVGTGLDEQYF
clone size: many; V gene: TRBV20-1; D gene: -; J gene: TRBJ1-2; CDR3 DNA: TGCAGTGCTAGGGGCCCGGGGGGACCTTATGGCTACACCTTC; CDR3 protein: CSARGPGGPYGYTF
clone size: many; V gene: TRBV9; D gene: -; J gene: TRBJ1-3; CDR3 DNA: TGTGCCAGCAGCGTAGGGTCGACAGGAAGAAACACCATATATTTT; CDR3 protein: CASSVGSTGRNTIYF
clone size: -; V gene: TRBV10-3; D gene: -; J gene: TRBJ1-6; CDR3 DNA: TGTGCCATCAGGGGCTCCTATAACTCACCCCTCCACTTT; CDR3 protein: CAIRGSYNSPLHF
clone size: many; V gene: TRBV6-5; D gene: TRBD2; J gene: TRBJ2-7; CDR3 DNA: TGTGCCAGCAGGACTGGACTAGCGGGATTCGAGCAGTACTTC; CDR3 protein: CASRTGLAGFEQYF
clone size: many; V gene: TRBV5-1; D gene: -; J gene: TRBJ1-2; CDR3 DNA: TGCGCCAGCAGCTTCGCCGGGGAGGGCTATGGCTACACCTTC; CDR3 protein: CASSFAGEGYGYTF
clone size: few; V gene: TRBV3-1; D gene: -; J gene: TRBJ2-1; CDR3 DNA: TGTGCCAGCAGCCAAAATTTTAGATCGGGGGACAACAATGAGCAGTTCTTC; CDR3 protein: CASSQNFRSGDNNEQFF
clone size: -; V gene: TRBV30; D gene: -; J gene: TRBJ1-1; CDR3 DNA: TGTGCCTGGAGGAGCCCGTTACTGCGGGCTTTCTTT; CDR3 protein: CAWRSPLLRAFF
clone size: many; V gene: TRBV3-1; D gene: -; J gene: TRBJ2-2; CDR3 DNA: TGTGCCAGCAGCTTCAGGGGCACCGGGGAGCTGTTTTTT; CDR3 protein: CASSFRGTGELFF
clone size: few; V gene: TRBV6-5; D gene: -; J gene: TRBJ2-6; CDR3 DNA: TGTGCCAGCAGTCACTCGTCGATCTCTGGGGCCAACGTCCTGACTTTC; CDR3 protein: CASSHSSISGANVLTF
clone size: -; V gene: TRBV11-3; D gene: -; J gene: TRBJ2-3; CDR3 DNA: TGTGCCAGCAGCTCAACACGGAAAGGGGATACGCAGTATTTT; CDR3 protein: CASSSTRKGDTQYF
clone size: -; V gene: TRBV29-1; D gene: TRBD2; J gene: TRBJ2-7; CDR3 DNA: TGCAGCTTAGTGACTAGCGGGAGACTCGAGCAGTACTTC; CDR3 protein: CSLVTSGRLEQYF
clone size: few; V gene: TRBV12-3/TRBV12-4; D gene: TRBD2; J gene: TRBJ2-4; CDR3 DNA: TGTGCCAGCAGTGGACTAGCGGGTTTAGCCAAAAACATTCAGTACTTC; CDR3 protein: CASSGLAGLAKNIQYF
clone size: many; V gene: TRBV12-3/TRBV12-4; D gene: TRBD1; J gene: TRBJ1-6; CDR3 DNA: TGTGCCAGCAGCCCTGAGGGGGCGCTTAATTCACCCCTCCACTTT; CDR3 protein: CASSPEGALNSPLHF
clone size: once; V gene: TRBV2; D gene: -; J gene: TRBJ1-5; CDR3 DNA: TGTGCCAGCATGGCTGGGCTAGCGGGGGATAATCAGCCCCAGCATTTT; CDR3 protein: CASMAGLAGDNQPQHF
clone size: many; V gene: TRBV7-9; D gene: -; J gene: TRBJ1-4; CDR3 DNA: TGTGCCAGCAGCTTAAGTGCAGGGCCGAATGAAAAACTGTTTTTT; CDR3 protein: CASSLSAGPNEKLFF
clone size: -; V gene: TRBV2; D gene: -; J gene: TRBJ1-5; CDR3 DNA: TGTGCCAGCAGTGAGGGGGTGGATCAGCCCCAGCATTTT; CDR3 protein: CASSEGVDQPQHF
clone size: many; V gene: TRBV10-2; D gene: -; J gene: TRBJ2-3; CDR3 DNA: TGCGCCAGCAGTACTGCAGATACGCAGTATTTT; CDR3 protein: CASSTADTQYF
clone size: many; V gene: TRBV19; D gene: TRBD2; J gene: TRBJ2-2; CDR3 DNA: TGTGCCAGTAGTGGTGGCGGGAGCCCCGCGAACACCGGGGAGCTGTTTTTT; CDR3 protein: CASSGGGSPANTGELFF